The clone carrying this T cell receptor beta chain was recorded at least ten times. Only in-frame clones appear in the TCRdb table, and some are missing; sequencing was by immunoSEQ multiplex PCR. The sample yields some 38,000 clones, without any singletons. The source of the sample is a study of T cells after posttransplantation cyclophosphamide. The specimen sequenced was PBMCs. This clonotype was sampled from a man between 45 and 60 years old in good health, CMV-negative, and a related stem cell transplant donor.

The CDR3 loop reads CASSLAPVNSGNTIYF. The DNA for the CDR3 is TGTGCCAGCAGCTTGGCCCCGGTTAACTCTGGAAACACCATATATTTT. V usage is TRBV5-6 and J usage is TRBJ1-3; D is unclear. The CDR3 contains 16 residues. V lost 0 bases, J lost 0 bases, and 10 bases lay in between. CDR1 and CDR2 (germline): SGHDT, YYEEEE. Drawing the rest from reference TRBV5-6 and TRBJ1-3, the complete variable domain is DAGVTQSPTHLIKTRGQQVTLRCSPKSGHDTVSWYQQALGQGPQFIFQYYEEEERQRGNFPDRFSGHQFPNYSSELNVNALLLGDSALYLCASSLAPVNSGNTIYFGEGSWLTVV.